The 21 T cell receptor beta chains in this list originate from one sample, sequenced in a study of blood T cells in healthy people across ages. Then a second PCR, running roughly 6 to 11 cycles, was carried out with a sample-barcoded 5' primer and a J-beta primer mix. TCRdb redid the calling of the 5' RACE reads with MiXCR, one entry per CDR3 protein. The sample consists of about 1,400,000 distinct CDR3 sequences, around 59% of them appearing once. The sample consisted of blood. These receptors all stem from a man aged 18-30 years in good health.

V gene TRBV29-1 combines with J gene TRBJ1-1; no firm D call. This CDR3 spans 14 amino acids. V gave up 6 bases and J gave up 1 base, with 15 bases separating them. Germline CDR1 and CDR2: SQVTM and ANQGSEA. The CDR3 DNA sequence: TGCAGCGTGAGACCCCGGGCCGCGAACACTGAAGCTTTCTTT. Its protein is CSVRPRAANTEAFF.

The V and J genes are TRBV20-1 and TRBJ2-1, with D perhaps matching TRBD2 (6 bases). From germline, CDR1 is DFQATT and CDR2 SNEGSKA (reference sequence). The CDR3 contains 15 residues. Trimming pared 3 bases from V and 4 bases from J, leaving 16 bases between. The CDR3 DNA reads as TGCAGTGCTAGCGGGAGCCGACTAAGATACAATGAGCAGTTCTTC. This sequence encodes CSASGSRLRYNEQFF.

The chain uses TRBV20-1 and TRBJ2-7, with a tentative D call TRBD1 (5 bases). Matching the DNA end better, TRBJ2-5 makes the J call doubtful. The germline gives CDR1 DFQATT, CDR2 SNEGSKA (reference sequence). This CDR3 region has 12 residues. CDR3 protein: CSALGVGETQYF. CDR3 in DNA: TGCAGTGCTTTAGGGGTCGGAGAGACCCAGTACTTC.

The V and J genes are TRBV20-1 and TRBJ1-4; 8 bases fit TRBD1. The germline V gene has CDR1 DFQATT and CDR2 SNEGSKA (reference sequence). V shed 4 bases and J 6 bases; nucleotides not matched to a gene: 13. The CDR3 covers 16 residues. For the CDR3, the DNA is TGCAGTGCTAATTGGCCAGGGGGCAGTGGGGATGAAAAACTGTTTTTT. This translates into CSANWPGGSGDEKLFF.

CDR3 DNA: TGTGCCAGCAGCTTTTCTCCAAACGAGCAGTACTTC. Translated, it gives CASSFSPNEQYF. This chain uses TRBV7-9 with TRBJ2-7; D remains ambiguous. The CDR3 consists of 12 residues. The V end lost 3 bases, the J end lost 5 bases, and 8 bases lay between the germline ends. Germline V gene sequence: CDR1 SEHNR, CDR2 FQNEAQ (reference sequence).

The rearrangement links TRBV2 to TRBJ1-1; D ambiguous. Germline V gene lookup returns CDR1 SNHLY and CDR2 FYNNEI. CDR3 size: 10 residues. V was trimmed by 8 bases and J by 1 base, leaving 2 bases between them. The CDR3 sequence is CASQNTEAFF. The CDR3 bases are TGTGCCAGCCAGAACACTGAAGCTTTCTTT.

The chain carries TRBV4-1 and TRBJ2-5, with D unclear. The CDR3 contains 12 residues. CDR1 and CDR2 from the germline V gene are MGHRA and YSYEKL. V dropped 4 bases and J dropped 4 bases, with 7 bases sitting between them. CDR3 nucleotides: TGCGCCAGCAGCCGAGTTTCAGAGACCCAGTACTTC. This encodes CASSRVSETQYF.

This clonotype occurred once. This sequence joins TRBV20-1 and TRBJ2-3, with 8 nucleotides matching TRBD1. CDR3 length: 18 residues. V was pared by 2 bases and J by 8 bases, with 21 bases of the junction left unmatched. Germline V gives CDR1 DFQATT, CDR2 SNEGSKA (reference sequence). The DNA of the CDR3 is TGCAGTGCTAGACTTGGCTCGGGACAGGCCTTATTTGTGTCTACGCAGTATTTT. Translation gives CSARLGSGQALFVSTQYF.

This chain uses TRBV5-1 with TRBJ1-1; a possible D gene is TRBD1 (5 bases). Germline V lookup: CDR1 SGHRS, CDR2 YFSETQ. The V and J ends lost 0 bases and 4 bases respectively, with 13 bases between them. The CDR3 sequence is 15 residues long. Written as DNA, the CDR3 is TGCGCCAGCAGCTTGGTAAGCGGTAGGGGCACTGAAGCTTTCTTT. The encoded protein is CASSLVSGRGTEAFF.

In DNA form, the CDR3 reads TGTGCCAGCAGCCAGGGAATTCCACAGGGGAAGTACAATGAGCAGTTCTTC. Protein: CASSQGIPQGKYNEQFF. The chain employs TRBV4-2 and TRBJ2-1; 7 bases are shared with TRBD1. The germline gives CDR1 LGHNA, CDR2 YNFKEQ. V lost 3 bases to trimming and J lost 4 bases; unmatched junction nucleotides: 12. This CDR3 spans 17 amino acids.

The genes are TRBV20-1 and TRBJ2-5; D might be TRBD2 (6 bases). Trimming took off 5 bases at V and 11 bases at J, with 15 bases between the two ends. Per germline, CDR1 DFQATT and CDR2 SNEGSKA (reference sequence). This CDR3 has 11 amino acids. This CDR3 is CSARTSGRQYF. The CDR3 DNA sequence: TGCAGTGCTCGGACGTCCGGGAGACAGTACTTC.

This chain links TRBV20-1 with TRBJ1-2, with a possible D match to TRBD1 (5 bases). The germline V and J ends were trimmed by 2 bases and 1 base, with 11 bases remaining between them. This CDR3 is built from 14 residues. Germline CDR1 reads DFQATT; CDR2 reads SNEGSKA (reference sequence). The CDR3 DNA follows: TGCAGTGCTAGAAGCCGGGACGGTAACTATGGCTACACCTTC. This sequence encodes CSARSRDGNYGYTF.

The chain recombines TRBV20-1 with TRBJ2-5, with 7 bases lining up with TRBD2. The end of the DNA aligns better with TRBJ2-7, so the J call may be wrong. This CDR3 contains 12 residues. The germline CDR1 and CDR2 sequences are DFQATT and SNEGSKA (reference sequence). The CDR3 here is CSATGGNYEQYF. CDR3 nucleotide sequence: TGCAGTGCTACCGGGGGGAACTACGAGCAGTACTTC.

This rearrangement joins TRBV6-2 or TRBV6-3 to TRBJ2-2; the match to TRBD1 covers 8 bases. The junction had 8 bases not matched to a gene; V was cut back by 10 bases and J by 4 bases. Germline-derived CDR1 and CDR2 are MNHEY and SVGEGT. There are 14 residues in the CDR3. In DNA form, the CDR3 reads TGTGCCACCCAAGACAGGGGTGGCACCGGGGAGCTGTTTTTT. Protein: CATQDRGGTGELFF.

This chain connects TRBV20-1 to TRBJ2-7; 7 bases are shared with TRBD1. The CDR3 covers 15 residues. Germline V gene data show CDR1 as DFQATT and CDR2 as SNEGSKA (reference sequence). V lost 3 bases to trimming and J lost 3 bases; unmatched junction nucleotides: 11. In DNA, the CDR3 is TGCAGTGCTAGTCTCGGTCGACAGGGCTACTACGAGCAGTACTTC. Protein sequence: CSASLGRQGYYEQYF.

The chain has TRBV4-1 and TRBJ1-6; D uncertain. CDR1 is MGHRA and CDR2 is YSYEKL in the germline V gene. This CDR3 is built from 17 residues. V was trimmed by 4 bases and J by 5 bases, leaving 18 bases between them. This CDR3 reads CASSPLGLVGNNSPLHF. CDR3 coding DNA: TGCGCCAGCAGCCCCCTGGGGTTGGTGGGGAATAATTCACCCCTCCACTTT.

A single count supports this clonotype. The gene calls are TRBV20-1 and TRBJ2-1, with TRBD2 identical over 10 bases. With 3 bases clipped from V and 7 bases from J, the junction kept 18 bases outside the gene matches. The V gene's germline CDR1 is DFQATT and CDR2 SNEGSKA (reference sequence). The CDR3 sequence is 18 residues long. CDR3 amino acids: CSARNYLVAGGHRNEQFF. In nucleotides, the CDR3 is TGCAGTGCTAGGAATTATTTGGTAGCGGGGGGCCACCGGAATGAGCAGTTCTTC.

The chain joins TRBV29-1 to TRBJ2-1; D may be TRBD2 (5 bases). V lost 6 bases, J lost 6 bases, and 18 bases lay in between. Germline lookup yields CDR1 SQVTM and CDR2 ANQGSEA. This CDR3 spans 14 amino acids. The CDR3 coding sequence is TGCAGCGTACGCGGGCACTCCAAACGCAATGAGCAGTTCTTC. It codes for CSVRGHSKRNEQFF.

The chain couples TRBV6-5 to TRBJ1-4, with D maybe TRBD1 (6 bases). From germline, CDR1 is MNHEY and CDR2 SVGAGI. This CDR3 region has 15 residues. Trimming left V 4 bases short and J 7 bases short, with 16 bases between. Here the CDR3 DNA reads TGTGCCAGCAGTTCCCTACAGGGTAGGGGTGAAAAACTGTTTTTT. Translated, it gives CASSSLQGRGEKLFF.

About this clonotype: Germline is not matched at one junction end, which may reflect a read error. The rearrangement uses TRBV29-1 and TRBJ1-2; a weak D match, TRBD1 (5 bases). This CDR3 comprises 12 residues. The germline gives CDR1 SQVTM, CDR2 ANQGSEA. CDR3 nucleotides: TGTAGCGTTGAAGTGGGCGACAGCTCCTACACCTTC. This sequence encodes CSVEVGDSSYTF.

Note on this clonotype: The CDR3 does not end in the conserved phenylalanine or tryptophan, so this is likely a read error. The chain combines TRBV11-2 with TRBJ2-3; 10 nucleotides match TRBD2. V trimming: 6 bases; J trimming: 4 bases; junction bases outside the gene matches: 7. This CDR3 region has 15 residues. The germline V gene encodes CDR1 SGHAT and CDR2 FQNNGV. Written as DNA, the CDR3 is TGTGCCAGCAGGGTCATAGCGGGGGGACCAGATACGCAGTATTCT. Translating it yields CASRVIAGGPDTQYS.